What follows is one T cell receptor beta chain and its context. Its antigen is as yet unknown. Germline loops: CDR1 MNHEY, CDR2 SVGEGT. This CDR3 is 19 amino acids long. This entry is derived from a study of CXCR3-negative and CXCR3-positive naive CD8 T cells. General study findings and limits: Naive cells with CXCR3 showed TRB CDR3s that were more hydrophobic than those in CXCR3-negative naive cells.

The study sorted every CD8+ T cell subset in triplicate at 250,000 to 300,000 cells each. All TRB cDNA libraries came from 5' RACE performed with UMI labels. Following a re-call of the 5' RACE reads, TCRdb has one entry per CDR3 protein and lacks DNA. This repertoire includes 95,000 to 100,000 distinct CDR3 sequences. The chain combines TRBV6-2 or TRBV6-3 with TRBJ2-5; TCRdb's D call, TRBD2, is unchecked because there is no DNA. The sequence came from a human donor in good health. Some clones in this sample may be carry-over from other donors' samples. Sequencing was done on a sample of naive CXCR3+ CD8+ T cells from blood. As for subset: CD45RO-CCR7+CD27+CD95- naive CD8+ T cells expressing CXCR3 (TNR3+). CDR3 amino acids: CASSYTNDLTSGYQETQYF.